This T cell receptor beta chain was captured by sequencing in a study of T cells in Graves' hyperthyroidism and ophthalmopathy. The CDR3 sequence is 14 residues long. Trimming removed 3 bases from V and 6 bases from J, with 13 bases in between. Germline V gene data show CDR1 as ENHRY and CDR2 as SYGVKD. Amplified regions were TCR beta CDR3 sequences from RNA transcripts. RT-PCR in the first round (using the HTBI primer set) targeted the TCR CDR3. TCRdb re-called the multiplex PCR reads with MiXCR, one entry per CDR3 protein. The data contain roughly 500,000 distinct CDR3 sequences, around 42% of them singletons. This clonotype was seen a handful of times.

The TCR comes from an adult woman with Graves' disease, either hyperthyroidism or ophthalmopathy (not recorded which). Sequenced material: peripheral blood or thyroid tissue (not recorded which). J is TRBJ2-3 and V is TRBV10-3; no clear D. CDR3 sequence reads: CAISDVDLADTQYF. DNA of the CDR3: TGTGCCATCAGTGACGTGGACCTCGCCGATACGCAGTATTTT.